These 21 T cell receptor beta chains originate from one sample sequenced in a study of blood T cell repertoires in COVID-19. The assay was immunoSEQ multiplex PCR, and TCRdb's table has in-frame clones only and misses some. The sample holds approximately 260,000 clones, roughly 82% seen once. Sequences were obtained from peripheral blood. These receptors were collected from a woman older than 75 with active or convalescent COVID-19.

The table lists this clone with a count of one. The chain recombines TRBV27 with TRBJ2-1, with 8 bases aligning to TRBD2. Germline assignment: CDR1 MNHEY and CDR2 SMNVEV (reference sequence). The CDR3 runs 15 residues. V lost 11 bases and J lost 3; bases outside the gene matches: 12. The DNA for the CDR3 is TGTGCCTCCGGGGGGGGGAATATCCTCTACAATGAGCAGTTCTTC. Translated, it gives CASGGGNILYNEQFF.

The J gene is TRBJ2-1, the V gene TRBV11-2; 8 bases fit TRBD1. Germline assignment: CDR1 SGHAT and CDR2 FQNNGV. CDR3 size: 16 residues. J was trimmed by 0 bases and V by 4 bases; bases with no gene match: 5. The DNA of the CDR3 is TGTGCCAGCAGCTCACGACAGGGGTCCTCCTACAATGAGCAGTTCTTC. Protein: CASSSRQGSSYNEQFF.

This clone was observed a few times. CDR3 in amino acids: CAWRGASNQPQHF. CDR3 coding DNA: TGTGCCTGGAGAGGGGCTAGCAATCAGCCCCAGCATTTT. The chain couples TRBV30 to TRBJ1-5, with a weak D call TRBD1 (5 bases). This CDR3 region has 13 residues. V lost 3 bases and J 0 bases, leaving 6 bases between the germline ends. CDR1 GTSNPN and CDR2 SVGIG come from the germline V gene (reference sequence).

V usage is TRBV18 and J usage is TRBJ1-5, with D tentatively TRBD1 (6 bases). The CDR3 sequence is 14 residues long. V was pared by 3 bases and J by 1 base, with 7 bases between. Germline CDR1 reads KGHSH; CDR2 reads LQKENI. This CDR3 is CASSPGASNQPQHF. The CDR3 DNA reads TGTGCCAGCTCACCGGGGGCAAGCAATCAGCCCCAGCATTTT.

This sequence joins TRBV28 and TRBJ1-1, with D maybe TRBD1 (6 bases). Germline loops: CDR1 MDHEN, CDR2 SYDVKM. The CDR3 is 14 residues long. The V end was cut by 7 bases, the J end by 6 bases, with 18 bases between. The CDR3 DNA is TGTGCCAGCATCACACAGGGTAGGCGAGCTGAAGCTTTCTTT. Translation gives CASITQGRRAEAFF.

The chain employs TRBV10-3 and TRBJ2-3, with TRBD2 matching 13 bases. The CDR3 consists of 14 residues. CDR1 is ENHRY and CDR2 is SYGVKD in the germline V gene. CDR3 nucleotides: TGTGCAACTAGCGGGGGGGCTGATGCAGATACGCAGTATTTT. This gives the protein CATSGGADADTQYF.

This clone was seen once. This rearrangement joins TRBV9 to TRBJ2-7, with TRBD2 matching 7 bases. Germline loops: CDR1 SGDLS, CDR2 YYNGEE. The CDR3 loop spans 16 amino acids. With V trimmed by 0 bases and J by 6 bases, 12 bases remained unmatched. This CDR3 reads CASSVETSRRVSEQYF. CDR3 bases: TGTGCCAGCAGCGTAGAGACTAGCCGGAGGGTAAGCGAGCAGTACTTC.

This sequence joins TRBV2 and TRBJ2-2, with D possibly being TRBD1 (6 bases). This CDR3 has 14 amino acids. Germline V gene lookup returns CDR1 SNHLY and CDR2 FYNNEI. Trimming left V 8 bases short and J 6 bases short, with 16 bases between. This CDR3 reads CASHLNTGPGELFF. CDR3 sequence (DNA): TGTGCCAGCCACCTAAATACAGGGCCCGGGGAGCTGTTTTTT.

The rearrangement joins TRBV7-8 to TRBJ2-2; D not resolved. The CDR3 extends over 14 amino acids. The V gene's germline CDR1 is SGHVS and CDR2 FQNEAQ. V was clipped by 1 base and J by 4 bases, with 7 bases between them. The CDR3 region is CASSLDSVTGELFF. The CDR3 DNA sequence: TGTGCCAGCAGCTTAGATAGTGTCACCGGGGAGCTGTTTTTT. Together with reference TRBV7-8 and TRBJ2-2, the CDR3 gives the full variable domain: GAGVSQSPRYKVAKRGQDVALRCDPISGHVSLFWYQQALGQGPEFLTYFQNEAQLDKSGLPSDRFFAERPEGSVSTLKIQRTQQEDSAVYLCASSLDSVTGELFFGEGSRLTVL.

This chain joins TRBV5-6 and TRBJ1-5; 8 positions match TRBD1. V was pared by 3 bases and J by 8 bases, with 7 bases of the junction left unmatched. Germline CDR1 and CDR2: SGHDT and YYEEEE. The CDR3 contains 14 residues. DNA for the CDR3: TGTGCCAGCAGCTCACCAGGGGGCGCGGAGCCCCAGCATTTT. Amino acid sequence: CASSSPGGAEPQHF.

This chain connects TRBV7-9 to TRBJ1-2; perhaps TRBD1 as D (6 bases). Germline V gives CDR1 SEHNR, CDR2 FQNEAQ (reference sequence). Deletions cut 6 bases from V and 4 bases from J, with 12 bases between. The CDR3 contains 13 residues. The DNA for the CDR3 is TGTGCCAGCAGGGGGGCAGGTGGCTATGGCTACACCTTC. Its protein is CASRGAGGYGYTF.

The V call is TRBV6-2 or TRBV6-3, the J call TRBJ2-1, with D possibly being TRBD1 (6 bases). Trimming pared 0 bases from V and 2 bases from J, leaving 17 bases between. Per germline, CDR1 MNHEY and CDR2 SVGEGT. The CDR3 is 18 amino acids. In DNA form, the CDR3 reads TGTGCCAGCAGTTACTCGAGAGGTCGGACAGCAACCTACAATGAGCAGTTCTTC. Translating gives CASSYSRGRTATYNEQFF.

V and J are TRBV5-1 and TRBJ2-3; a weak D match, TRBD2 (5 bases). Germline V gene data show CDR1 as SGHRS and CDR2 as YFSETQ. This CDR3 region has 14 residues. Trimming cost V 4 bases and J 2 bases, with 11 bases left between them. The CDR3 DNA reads TGCGCCAGCAGCCGGACTGGGAACACAGATACGCAGTATTTT. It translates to CASSRTGNTDTQYF.

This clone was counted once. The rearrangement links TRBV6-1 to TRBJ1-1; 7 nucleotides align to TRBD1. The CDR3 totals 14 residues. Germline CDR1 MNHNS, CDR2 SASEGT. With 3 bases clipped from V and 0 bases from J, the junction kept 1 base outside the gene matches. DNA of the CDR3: TGTGCCAGCAGTGACGGACAGGTGAACACTGAAGCTTTCTTT. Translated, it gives CASSDGQVNTEAFF.

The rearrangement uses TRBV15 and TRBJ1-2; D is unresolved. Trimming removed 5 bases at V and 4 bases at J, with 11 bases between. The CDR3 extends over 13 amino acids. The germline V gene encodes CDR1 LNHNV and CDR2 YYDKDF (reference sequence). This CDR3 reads CATSLAEGYGYTF. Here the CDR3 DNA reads TGTGCCACCAGCCTCGCGGAGGGCTATGGCTACACCTTC. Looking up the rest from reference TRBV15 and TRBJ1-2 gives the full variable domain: DAMVIQNPRYQVTQFGKPVTLSCSQTLNHNVMYWYQQKSSQAPKLLFHYYDKDFNNEADTPDNFQSRRPNTSFCFLDIRSPGLGDTAMYLCATSLAEGYGYTFGSGTRLTVV.

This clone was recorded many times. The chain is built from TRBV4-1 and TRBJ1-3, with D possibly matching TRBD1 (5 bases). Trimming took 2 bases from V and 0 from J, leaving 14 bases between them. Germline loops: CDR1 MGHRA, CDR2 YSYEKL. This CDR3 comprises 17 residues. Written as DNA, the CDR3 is TGCGCCAGCAGCCAACAAGCAGACAGTATCTCTGGAAACACCATATATTTT. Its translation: CASSQQADSISGNTIYF.

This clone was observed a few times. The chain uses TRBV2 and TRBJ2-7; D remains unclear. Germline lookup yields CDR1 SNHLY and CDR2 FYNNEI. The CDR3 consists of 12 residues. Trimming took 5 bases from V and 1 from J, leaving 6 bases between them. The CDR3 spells CASSSVSYEQYF. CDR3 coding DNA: TGTGCCAGCAGTTCTGTATCCTACGAGCAGTACTTC. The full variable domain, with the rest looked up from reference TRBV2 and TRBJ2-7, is EPEVTQTPSHQVTQMGQEVILRCVPISNHLYFYWYRQILGQKVEFLVSFYNNEISEKSEIFDDQFSVERPDGSNFTLKIRSTKLEDSAMYFCASSSVSYEQYFGPGTRLTVT.

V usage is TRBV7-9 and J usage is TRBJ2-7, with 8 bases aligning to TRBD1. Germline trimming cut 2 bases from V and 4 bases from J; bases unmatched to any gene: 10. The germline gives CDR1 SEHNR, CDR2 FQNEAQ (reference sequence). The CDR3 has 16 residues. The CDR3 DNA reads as TGTGCCAGCAGCTTATTGGGGCAGGGGGCGAGGTACGAGCAGTACTTC. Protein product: CASSLLGQGARYEQYF. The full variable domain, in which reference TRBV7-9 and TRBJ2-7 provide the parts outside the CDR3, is DTGVSQNPRHKITKRGQNVTFRCDPISEHNRLYWYRQTLGQGPEFLTYFQNEAQLEKSRLLSDRFSAERPKGSFSTLEIQRTEQGDSAMYLCASSLLGQGARYEQYFGPGTRLTVT.

The CDR3 coding sequence is TGTGCCAGCAGCCAACGTCCGGGACAGCCAAATCAATACAATGAGCAGTTCTTC. It translates to CASSQRPGQPNQYNEQFF. The chain is built from TRBV7-2 and TRBJ2-1; 7 bases are a match to TRBD1. The CDR3 is 18 residues long. Germline values: CDR1 SGHTA, CDR2 FQGNSA. V lost 5 bases and J lost 4; bases outside the gene matches: 17.

The CDR3 loop is CAISEERDIHEQYF. CDR3 nucleotides: TGTGCCATCAGTGAAGAGCGGGATATCCACGAGCAGTACTTC. This rearrangement joins TRBV10-3 to TRBJ2-7; 7 bases agree with TRBD2. CDR1 ENHRY and CDR2 SYGVKD come from the germline V gene. CDR3 size: 14 residues. With 3 bases clipped from V and 5 bases from J, the junction kept 7 bases outside the gene matches.

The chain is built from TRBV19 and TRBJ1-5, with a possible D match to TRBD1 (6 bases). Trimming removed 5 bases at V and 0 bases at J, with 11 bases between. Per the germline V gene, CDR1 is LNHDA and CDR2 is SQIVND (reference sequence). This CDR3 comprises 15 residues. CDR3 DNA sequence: TGTGCCAGTAGTGTCGGACAGCTTAGCAATCAGCCCCAGCATTTT. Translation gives CASSVGQLSNQPQHF.